The 27 T cell receptor beta chains below were found in one sample sequenced in a study of T cells in narcolepsy. Produced via immunoSEQ multiplex PCR; TCRdb's table is partial and in-frame only. The repertoire holds approximately 25,000 clones, with roughly two thirds as singletons. Input material: memory (CD45RA-) CD4+ T cells from blood. The receptors here all came from a human donor in good health.

The rearrangement uses TRBV27 and TRBJ2-3; 14 bases agree with TRBD2. V lost 5 bases, J lost 8 bases, and 6 bases stayed unmatched. CDR3 size: 15 residues. CDR1 and CDR2 from the germline V gene are MNHEY and SMNVEV (reference sequence). CDR3 in DNA: TGTGCCAGCAGTCTCTCGACTAGCGGGGGGGCTACGCAGTATTTT. Its protein product is CASSLSTSGGATQYF.

The rearrangement joins TRBV10-1 to TRBJ2-1; TRBD2 aligns across 11 bases. The J segment lost 8 bases and the V segment lost 3 bases, leaving 9 bases of the junction unmatched. Per the germline V gene, CDR1 is WNHNN and CDR2 is SYGVQD (reference sequence). The CDR3 loop spans 16 amino acids. The CDR3 region is CASSEIRLAGRDEQFF. CDR3 nucleotide sequence: TGCGCCAGCAGTGAAATCCGACTAGCGGGAAGGGATGAGCAGTTCTTC.

The chain links TRBV18 to TRBJ2-6; TRBD1 is a possible D gene (6 bases). The CDR3 consists of 18 residues. Trimming stripped 4 bases from V and 0 bases from J, with 16 bases between. Germline V CDR1 and CDR2: KGHSH, LQKENI. The CDR3 sequence is CASSRYNPGDSGANVLTF. The CDR3 DNA reads as TGTGCCAGCTCACGATACAACCCAGGGGACTCTGGGGCCAACGTCCTGACTTTC.

This rearrangement joins TRBV30 to TRBJ1-4, with D possibly TRBD1 on 6 matching bases. Trimming shortened V by 5 bases and J by 7 bases, and 32 bases separated the two germline ends. CDR1 is GTSNPN, CDR2 SVGIG, per germline (reference sequence). The CDR3 is made up of 19 amino acids. CDR3 amino acids: CAWLHWTLTGKGWVEKLFF. The CDR3 DNA follows: TGTGCCTGGCTCCACTGGACCTTAACAGGGAAGGGATGGGTTGAAAAACTGTTTTTT.

This chain uses TRBV4-1 with TRBJ2-5; 13 bases agree with TRBD2. CDR1 is MGHRA, CDR2 YSYEKL, per germline. The CDR3 is made up of 16 amino acids. V was clipped by 1 base and J by 5 bases; unmatched bases: 4. CDR3 coding DNA: TGCGCCAGCAGCCAAGGGACTAGCGGGGGAAAGGAGACCCAGTACTTC. This sequence encodes CASSQGTSGGKETQYF.

The V gene is TRBV5-1, the J gene TRBJ1-1; tentatively, D is TRBD1 (5 bases). This CDR3 region has 13 residues. V dropped 1 base and J dropped 3 bases, with 7 bases sitting between them. The germline CDR1 and CDR2 sequences are SGHRS and YFSETQ. CDR3 nucleotides: TGCGCCAGCAGCTTGTTGGGGGACACTGAAGCTTTCTTT. Residues: CASSLLGDTEAFF.

The rearrangement uses TRBV6-5 and TRBJ1-6; 9 nucleotides agree with TRBD1. The germline V gene has CDR1 MNHEY and CDR2 SVGAGI. V shed 7 bases and J 6 bases; nucleotides not matched to a gene: 4. CDR3 length equals 14 residues. CDR3 loop: CASTRGQGNSPLHF. CDR3 nucleotide sequence: TGTGCCAGCACCCGGGGACAGGGTAATTCACCCCTCCACTTT.

This chain links TRBV6-5 with TRBJ1-5; 9 bases align to TRBD1. The V gene's germline CDR1 is MNHEY and CDR2 SVGAGI. The CDR3 spans 15 residues. Unmatched junction bases numbered 7, after V lost 5 bases and J lost 5 bases. CDR3 sequence (DNA): TGTGCCAGCAGTACGGGGACAGGGAGGGATCAGCCCCAGCATTTT. The encoded protein is CASSTGTGRDQPQHF.

This clone was found once. One end of the junction does not line up with germline, which may come from a read error. The sample contains more than one DNA sequence encoding this CDR3. V usage is TRBV2 and J usage is TRBJ2-7; D is possibly TRBD1 (6 bases). Per the germline V gene, CDR1 is SNHLY and CDR2 is FYNNEI. The length of the CDR3 is 14 residues. Here the CDR3 reads CASRPGTLSYEQYF. The CDR3 DNA is TGTGCCAGCAGGCCCGGGACACTTAGTTACGAGCAGTACTTT. Together with reference TRBV2 and TRBJ2-7, the CDR3 gives the full variable domain: EPEVTQTPSHQVTQMGQEVILRCVPISNHLYFYWYRQILGQKVEFLVSFYNNEISEKSEIFDDQFSVERPDGSNFTLKIRSTKLEDSAMYFCASRPGTLSYEQYFGPGTRLTVT.

The rearrangement joins TRBV5-4 to TRBJ2-1; 10 nucleotides match TRBD2. CDR1 and CDR2 from the germline V gene are SGHNT and YYREEE (reference sequence). V lost 4 bases, J lost 9 bases, and 13 bases stayed unmatched. CDR3 length equals 16 residues. The DNA of the CDR3 is TGTGCCAGCAGCCCAATGCTAGCGGGAGTGGTTGGTGAGCAGTTCTTC. It yields the protein CASSPMLAGVVGEQFF.

V is TRBV28 and J is TRBJ2-3; 8 nucleotides align to TRBD2. This CDR3 has 14 residues. V lost 6 bases to trimming and J lost 4 bases; unmatched junction nucleotides: 6. CDR1 MDHEN and CDR2 SYDVKM come from the germline V gene. The chain's CDR3 is CASRESGGADTQYF. DNA for the CDR3: TGTGCCAGCAGAGAAAGCGGGGGCGCAGATACGCAGTATTTT.

This clone came up a few times. This chain joins TRBV11-2 and TRBJ1-4; perhaps TRBD1 as D (5 bases). Trimming pared 5 bases from V and 8 bases from J, leaving 18 bases between. Germline loops: CDR1 SGHAT, CDR2 FQNNGV. This CDR3 has 15 amino acids. CDR3 in DNA: TGTGCCAGCAGCAGCCTCGGGACGGCCGAGGAAAAACTGTTTTTT. This codes for CASSSLGTAEEKLFF.

The gene calls are TRBV27 and TRBJ1-6, with D tentatively TRBD1 (5 bases). Trimming took 0 bases from V and 12 from J, leaving 18 bases between them. This CDR3 is 16 amino acids long. From germline, CDR1 is MNHEY and CDR2 SMNVEV (reference sequence). The CDR3 DNA sequence: TGTGCCAGCAGTTTATCTGGATTTTATGGGGCCCAACCCCTCCACTTT. Protein sequence: CASSLSGFYGAQPLHF.

This chain connects TRBV5-5 to TRBJ1-4; no firm D call. This CDR3 comprises 14 residues. V lost 0 bases, J lost 0 bases, and 3 bases lay in between. In germline, CDR1 is SGHKS, CDR2 YYEKEE (reference sequence). For the CDR3, the DNA is TGTGCCAGCAGCTTGGTCGCAACTAATGAAAAACTGTTTTTT. Its translation is CASSLVATNEKLFF. Looking up the rest from reference TRBV5-5 and TRBJ1-4 gives the full variable domain: DAGVTQSPTHLIKTRGQQVTLRCSPISGHKSVSWYQQVLGQGPQFIFQYYEKEERGRGNFPDRFSARQFPNYSSELNVNALLLGDSALYLCASSLVATNEKLFFGSGTQLSVL.

The chain recombines TRBV14 with TRBJ2-1, with 7 bases fitting TRBD1. Germline trimming cut 4 bases from V and 7 bases from J; bases unmatched to any gene: 16. Germline CDR1 SGHDN, CDR2 FVKESK. This CDR3 contains 17 residues. The CDR3 DNA is TGTGCCAGCAGCCGAGGTCTAGGGACAGTACTTCGTAATGAGCAGTTCTTC. This codes for CASSRGLGTVLRNEQFF. The entire variable domain, with the rest obtained from reference TRBV14 and TRBJ2-1, is as follows: EAGVTQFPSHSVIEKGQTVTLRCDPISGHDNLYWYRRVMGKEIKFLLHFVKESKQDESGMPNNRFLAERTGGTYSTLKVQPAELEDSGVYFCASSRGLGTVLRNEQFFGPGTRLTVL.

The rearrangement uses TRBV5-1 and TRBJ1-1; D remains unclear. Germline CDR1 and CDR2: SGHRS and YFSETQ. Trimming removed 3 bases at V and 9 bases at J, with 21 bases between. This CDR3 is built from 15 residues. The chain's CDR3 is CASSSNTLRPPKAFF. In nucleotides, the CDR3 is TGCGCCAGCAGCTCAAACACCCTCAGACCACCGAAAGCTTTCTTT.

This clone appeared a single time. This chain uses TRBV10-1 with TRBJ2-4; tentatively, D is TRBD2 (6 bases). The CDR3 has 11 amino acids. With 10 bases removed from V and 9 bases from J, the gap between germline ends came to 13 bases. Germline CDR1 WNHNN, CDR2 SYGVQD (reference sequence). As DNA, the CDR3 is TGCGCCAACCACGGGGGAAGCATTCAGTACTTC. Translated, it gives CANHGGSIQYF.

The chain combines TRBV4-1 with TRBJ2-3; the match to TRBD1 covers 9 bases. In germline, CDR1 is MGHRA, CDR2 YSYEKL. V dropped 2 bases and J dropped 0; count of bases not matched to a gene: 3. The CDR3 totals 16 residues. The CDR3 spells CASSQTGTGSTDTQYF. The CDR3 DNA reads as TGCGCCAGCAGCCAAACCGGGACAGGGAGCACAGATACGCAGTATTTT.

This chain connects TRBV19 to TRBJ2-6; no reliable D call. V lost 5 bases and J lost 0, with 8 bases in between. From germline, CDR1 is LNHDA and CDR2 SQIVND (reference sequence). The CDR3 runs 15 residues. CDR3 DNA sequence: TGTGCCAGTAGTCAGGTGAACTCTGGGGCCAACGTCCTGACTTTC. Translation gives CASSQVNSGANVLTF.

The CDR3, as DNA: TGCGCCAGCAGCCCCAATTCGGGGGGCCGGGAGACCCAGTACTTC. Its translation is CASSPNSGGRETQYF. The chain has TRBV5-1 and TRBJ2-5; the D gene is possibly TRBD2 (7 bases). V dropped 4 bases and J dropped 5 bases, with 18 bases sitting between them. CDR3 size: 15 residues. In germline, CDR1 is SGHRS, CDR2 YFSETQ.

This clone was counted a few times. The chain employs TRBV5-1 and TRBJ1-1; a weak D match, TRBD1 (5 bases). This CDR3 comprises 13 residues. V dropped 0 bases and J dropped 7 bases, with 10 bases sitting between them. The germline V gene has CDR1 SGHRS and CDR2 YFSETQ. The CDR3 DNA is TGCGCCAGCAGCTTGGGGAGGGACGTTGAAGCTTTCTTT. Translating it yields CASSLGRDVEAFF.

The chain combines TRBV5-1 with TRBJ2-3; 12 nucleotides match TRBD2. Per germline, CDR1 SGHRS and CDR2 YFSETQ. Trimming at V came to 4 bases and at J to 2 bases, leaving 5 bases not matched to a gene. This CDR3 contains 16 residues. The CDR3 nucleotides are TGCGCCAGCAGCGCGGGACTAGCGGGCAACACAGATACGCAGTATTTT. It codes for CASSAGLAGNTDTQYF. The full variable domain, its missing parts supplied by reference TRBV5-1 and TRBJ2-3, is KAGVTQTPRYLIKTRGQQVTLSCSPISGHRSVSWYQQTPGQGLQFLFEYFSETQRNKGNFPGRFSGRQFSNSRSEMNVSTLELGDSALYLCASSAGLAGNTDTQYFGPGTRLTVL.

The chain uses TRBV5-1 and TRBJ2-7; the D is unclear. Germline assignment: CDR1 SGHRS and CDR2 YFSETQ. Deletions cut 4 bases from V and 1 base from J, with 9 bases between. The CDR3 totals 13 residues. The CDR3 here is CASSPGLSYEQYF. The CDR3 DNA is TGCGCCAGCAGCCCCGGGCTATCCTACGAGCAGTACTTC.

The chain is built from TRBV18 and TRBJ2-2; 8 positions match TRBD2. The CDR3 has 17 amino acids. V lost 5 bases and J lost 6; bases outside the gene matches: 14. Germline V CDR1 and CDR2: KGHSH, LQKENI. The CDR3 region has the DNA TGTGCCAGCTCATCCCTTGGCGGGAGGTCATTTGCCGGGGAGCTGTTTTTT. It is translated as CASSSLGGRSFAGELFF.

This clone appeared once. This chain links TRBV7-6 with TRBJ1-6; D ambiguous. V lost 1 base, J lost 10 bases, and 11 bases lay in between. This CDR3 comprises 14 residues. Germline V gives CDR1 SGHVS, CDR2 FNYEAQ. In nucleotides, the CDR3 is TGTGCCAGCAGCTTAGGAGGGATAGGCTCACCCCTCCACTTT. Its translation: CASSLGGIGSPLHF.

The chain combines TRBV11-2 with TRBJ2-6, with no clear D. The germline V gene encodes CDR1 SGHAT and CDR2 FQNNGV. Between the trimmed V and J ends, which lost 5 bases and 1 base, there was a span of 12 bases. CDR3 length: 16 amino acids. CDR3 residues: CASSPPSRSGANVLTF. CDR3 nucleotides: TGTGCCAGCAGCCCCCCCAGCCGTTCTGGGGCCAACGTCCTGACTTTC. Full variable domain (remainder filled in from reference TRBV11-2 and TRBJ2-6): EAGVAQSPRYKIIEKRQSVAFWCNPISGHATLYWYQQILGQGPKLLIQFQNNGVVDDSQLPKDRFSAERLKGVDSTLKIQPAKLEDSAVYLCASSPPSRSGANVLTFGAGSRLTVL.

This clone was recorded a few times. The chain joins TRBV6-1 to TRBJ2-7, with D unclear. CDR3 length equals 12 residues. V lost 6 bases, J lost 0 bases, and 6 bases lay in between. Germline V gene lookup returns CDR1 MNHNS and CDR2 SASEGT. The CDR3 DNA reads as TGTGCCAGCAGGGGTGACTCCTACGAGCAGTACTTC. This sequence encodes CASRGDSYEQYF.